The 20 T cell receptor beta chains listed next were all sequenced from one sample in a study of molecular identifiers for immune sequencing clone quantification. A single record per CDR3 protein comes from TCRdb applying MiXCR to the PCR reads. The sample records around 470,000 distinct CDR3 sequences, about a fifth being singletons. Source material: naive CD8+ T cells from blood, with Jurkat cell RNA spiked in. Documented subset: FACS-sorted CD8+CD4-CCR7+CD45RA+ naive T cells. The receptors originated from a human donor in good health. Some libraries in this study had Jurkat cell RNA spiked in.

This clonotype came up a few times. The V gene is TRBV4-1, the J gene TRBJ2-1; TRBD2 might be the D (6 bases). Trimming shortened V by 0 bases and J by 6 bases, and 12 bases separated the two germline ends. There are 15 residues in the CDR3. Germline V gene sequence: CDR1 MGHRA, CDR2 YSYEKL. The CDR3 spells CASSQDRGVSNEQFF. DNA for the CDR3: TGCGCCAGCAGCCAAGATCGCGGGGTCAGCAATGAGCAGTTCTTC.

This clonotype was counted many times. This chain joins TRBV5-5 and TRBJ2-7; D assignment may be TRBD1 or TRBD2 (6 bases each). CDR3 size: 13 residues. V was clipped by 4 bases and J by 7 bases, with 15 bases between them. Germline V gives CDR1 SGHKS, CDR2 YYEKEE (reference sequence). CDR3 DNA sequence: TGTGCCAGCAGCAAACCCGGAGGGGGTGAGCAGTACTTC. Translation gives CASSKPGGGEQYF. Full variable domain (remainder filled in from reference TRBV5-5 and TRBJ2-7): DAGVTQSPTHLIKTRGQQVTLRCSPISGHKSVSWYQQVLGQGPQFIFQYYEKEERGRGNFPDRFSARQFPNYSSELNVNALLLGDSALYLCASSKPGGGEQYFGPGTRLTVT.

This clonotype appeared many times. This chain joins TRBV29-1 and TRBJ1-1; D might be TRBD1 (5 bases). V dropped 1 base and J dropped 3 bases, with 9 bases sitting between them. Germline assignment: CDR1 SQVTM and CDR2 ANQGSEA. The CDR3 length is 13 residues. The CDR3 loop reads CSVEGGYYTEAFF. The CDR3 DNA sequence: TGCAGCGTTGAAGGGGGCTATTACACTGAAGCTTTCTTT.

The CDR3 nucleotides are TGTGCCAGCAGTTACGGAGGGTCCGCCTACGAGCAGTACTTC. This encodes CASSYGGSAYEQYF. The V gene is TRBV6-2 or TRBV6-3, the J gene TRBJ2-7; perhaps TRBD2 as D (6 bases). Germline-derived CDR1 and CDR2 are MNHEY and SVGEGT. The CDR3 sequence is 14 residues long. Deletions cut 2 bases from V and 2 bases from J, with 10 bases between.

This chain links TRBV20-1 with TRBJ2-5; 7 bases fit TRBD2. CDR3 size: 15 residues. CDR1 DFQATT and CDR2 SNEGSKA come from the germline V gene (reference sequence). Losses at the gene ends were 2 bases for V and 1 base for J; bases not matched to a gene: 7. DNA of the CDR3: TGCAGTGCTAGACACCCGGGGAGGGCCCAAGAGACCCAGTACTTC. Its protein is CSARHPGRAQETQYF.

In the case of this clonotype: This sequence may be a read error, since a much larger clone differs from it by one base. V gene TRBV7-3 combines with J gene TRBJ2-1; D uncertain. CDR3 length equals 13 residues. Looked up from germline, CDR1 is SGHTA and CDR2 is FQGTGA. CDR3 in amino acids: CASSYDSYNERFF. As DNA, the CDR3 is TGTGCCAGCAGCTACGACTCGTACAATGAGCGGTTCTTC.

The sample holds a few counts of this clonotype. The CDR3 DNA reads as TGTGCCAGTAGTTCCCGCGGCCAGGGTTCCTACGAGCAGTACTTC. It translates to CASSSRGQGSYEQYF. The V and J genes are TRBV19 and TRBJ2-7; a weak D match, TRBD1 (5 bases). The length of the CDR3 is 15 residues. Trimming stripped 5 bases from V and 1 base from J, with 15 bases between. Germline V gene lookup returns CDR1 LNHDA and CDR2 SQIVND (reference sequence).

The sample holds many counts of this clonotype. The rearrangement links TRBV28 to TRBJ2-3; 10 bases line up with TRBD2. The germline V gene has CDR1 MDHEN and CDR2 SYDVKM. The V segment lost 5 bases and the J segment 6 bases; nucleotides outside the gene matches: 8. The CDR3 sequence is 15 residues long. This CDR3 is CASSRPSGSRDTQYF. Here the CDR3 DNA reads TGTGCCAGCAGTCGCCCTAGCGGGAGTAGGGATACGCAGTATTTT. Looking up the rest from reference TRBV28 and TRBJ2-3 gives the full variable domain: DVKVTQSSRYLVKRTGEKVFLECVQDMDHENMFWYRQDPGLGLRLIYFSYDVKMKEKGDIPEGYSVSREKKERFSLILESASTNQTSMYLCASSRPSGSRDTQYFGPGTRLTVL.

This clonotype was seen only a few times. The chain has TRBV20-1 and TRBJ2-5; 8 bases map to TRBD2. Germline assignment: CDR1 DFQATT and CDR2 SNEGSKA (reference sequence). The CDR3 loop spans 15 amino acids. V lost 3 bases, J lost 0 bases, and 6 bases stayed unmatched. CDR3 nucleotide sequence: TGCAGTGCTAGCGGGAGGGATTGGTACCAAGAGACCCAGTACTTC. As protein: CSASGRDWYQETQYF.

Comment on this clonotype: A much bigger clone sits one base away, suggesting this may be a read error. Here the CDR3 omits its conserved ending phenylalanine or tryptophan, so a read error is the likely source. This sequence joins TRBV7-2 and TRBJ1-1; 8 bases align to TRBD1. The CDR3 spans 14 residues. The V and J ends lost 4 bases and 4 bases, in that order; junction bases with no gene match: 5. CDR1 SGHTA and CDR2 FQGNSA come from the germline V gene. Here the CDR3 reads CASSYITGGTEAFS. The CDR3, as DNA: TGTGCCAGCAGCTACATTACAGGGGGCACTGAAGCTTTCTCT.

The sample holds many counts of this clonotype. This chain uses TRBV4-1 with TRBJ2-1; the match to TRBD2 covers 9 bases. Per germline, CDR1 MGHRA and CDR2 YSYEKL. J gave up 13 bases and V 0 bases, and 7 bases lay outside the gene matches. This CDR3 spans 14 amino acids. The CDR3 loop reads CASSQDGSGGPQFF. CDR3 coding DNA: TGCGCCAGCAGCCAAGATGGTAGCGGGGGCCCTCAGTTCTTC.

This chain joins TRBV20-1 and TRBJ2-7; 9 nucleotides align to TRBD1. The germline V gene has CDR1 DFQATT and CDR2 SNEGSKA (reference sequence). V shed 5 bases and J 3 bases; nucleotides not matched to a gene: 8. The CDR3 runs 14 residues. The CDR3 region is CSAPKDRGVYEQYF. The DNA for the CDR3 is TGCAGTGCTCCCAAAGACAGGGGGGTCTACGAGCAGTACTTC.

This clonotype was counted only a few times. The chain employs TRBV18 and TRBJ2-5, with 8 positions matching TRBD2. The junction had 3 bases not matched to a gene; V was cut back by 3 bases and J by 0 bases. The length of the CDR3 is 15 residues. Germline V CDR1 and CDR2: KGHSH, LQKENI. The CDR3 loop is CASSPGGRNQETQYF. The CDR3 DNA reads as TGTGCCAGCTCACCTGGCGGGAGGAACCAAGAGACCCAGTACTTC.

This clonotype was found many times. The chain is built from TRBV28 and TRBJ1-6; D is unclear. The germline gives CDR1 MDHEN, CDR2 SYDVKM. Deletions cut 5 bases from V and 9 bases from J, with 17 bases between. The CDR3 runs 15 residues. CDR3 in DNA: TGTGCCAGCAGTCCCGGGATTACGAGAAGTTCACCCCTCCACTTT. Translation gives CASSPGITRSSPLHF.

This clonotype was counted only a few times. V usage is TRBV19 and J usage is TRBJ2-3; D is undetermined. Germline loops: CDR1 LNHDA, CDR2 SQIVND (reference sequence). This CDR3 comprises 16 residues. V gave up 2 bases and J gave up 0 bases, with 12 bases separating them. The CDR3 here is CASSIMFPASTDTQYF. The DNA for the CDR3 is TGTGCCAGTAGTATAATGTTCCCGGCTAGCACAGATACGCAGTATTTT.

The chain recombines TRBV9 with TRBJ1-2; 9 positions agree with TRBD1. V gave up 0 bases and J gave up 3 bases; unmatched junction bases: 0. Germline V gene lookup returns CDR1 SGDLS and CDR2 YYNGEE. The CDR3 loop spans 14 amino acids. DNA of the CDR3: TGTGCCAGCAGCGTAGGACAGGGGGACTATGGCTACACCTTC. Its translation is CASSVGQGDYGYTF.

The rearrangement uses TRBV12-3 or TRBV12-4 and TRBJ1-2, with unresolved D. This CDR3 has 14 residues. V gave up 6 bases and J gave up 2 bases, with 13 bases separating them. The CDR3: CASSPPGMNYGYTF. CDR3 sequence (DNA): TGTGCCAGCAGCCCCCCGGGGATGAACTATGGCTACACCTTC.

This clonotype was counted ten times or more. V and J are TRBV2 and TRBJ1-4; no definite D call. Germline V gene data show CDR1 as SNHLY and CDR2 as FYNNEI. The CDR3 extends over 15 amino acids. Trimming took off 1 base at V and 0 bases at J, with 6 bases between the two ends. CDR3 amino acids: CASSEGPATNEKLFF. In DNA form, the CDR3 reads TGTGCCAGCAGTGAAGGGCCGGCAACTAATGAAAAACTGTTTTTT. Complete variable domain (other parts from reference TRBV2 and TRBJ1-4): EPEVTQTPSHQVTQMGQEVILRCVPISNHLYFYWYRQILGQKVEFLVSFYNNEISEKSEIFDDQFSVERPDGSNFTLKIRSTKLEDSAMYFCASSEGPATNEKLFFGSGTQLSVL.

The chain is built from TRBV5-4 and TRBJ2-5; 7 bases line up with TRBD2. CDR1 SGHNT and CDR2 YYREEE come from the germline V gene (reference sequence). After removal of 4 bases from V and 2 bases from J, the junction contained 14 bases not matched to a gene. This CDR3 contains 17 residues. CDR3: CASSPAQGLVKQETQYF. The CDR3 DNA follows: TGTGCCAGCAGCCCTGCCCAAGGACTAGTTAAACAAGAGACCCAGTACTTC.

This clonotype was seen a few times. CDR3 DNA sequence: TGTGCCAGCAGTTTAGGGCTAGGGGGTTATGGAGAGACCCAGTACTTC. Its protein product is CASSLGLGGYGETQYF. The genes are TRBV27 and TRBJ2-5; D possibly corresponds to TRBD1 (6 bases). This CDR3 is 16 amino acids long. Per germline, CDR1 MNHEY and CDR2 SMNVEV (reference sequence). Deletions cut 2 bases from V and 4 bases from J, with 17 bases between.